The table lists the clone carrying this T cell receptor (beta chain) with many counts. This record comes from a study of blood T cell repertoires in COVID-19. Study-wide context: Italy, Spain and the United States were the sources of the convalescent and acute COVID-19 samples. Sample material is recorded as cDNA or gDNA derived from T cells, B-cell-depleted T cells, or PBMCs.

Original analysis: Estimation of nucleated cell counts relied on the amplification of reference gene primers. Sequenced by immunoSEQ multiplex PCR; TCRdb stores in-frame clones only, minus some. V and J calls and clone size follow that table, whereas D and trimming were derived from the DNA. The data contain about 160,000 clones, approximately 81% of them singletons. Trimming cost V 3 bases and J 5 bases; bases outside gene matches: 3. The germline gives CDR1 SGHTA, CDR2 FQGNSA. CDR3 length: 15 amino acids. Sequenced material: peripheral blood. The sequence derives from a man aged 35 to 55 with acute or convalescent COVID-19. The rearrangement joins TRBV7-2 to TRBJ2-2, with 10 bases fitting TRBD2. DNA for the CDR3: TGTGCCAGCAGCTTCACTAGCGGGGTTACCGGGGAGCTGTTTTTT. This encodes CASSFTSGVTGELFF.